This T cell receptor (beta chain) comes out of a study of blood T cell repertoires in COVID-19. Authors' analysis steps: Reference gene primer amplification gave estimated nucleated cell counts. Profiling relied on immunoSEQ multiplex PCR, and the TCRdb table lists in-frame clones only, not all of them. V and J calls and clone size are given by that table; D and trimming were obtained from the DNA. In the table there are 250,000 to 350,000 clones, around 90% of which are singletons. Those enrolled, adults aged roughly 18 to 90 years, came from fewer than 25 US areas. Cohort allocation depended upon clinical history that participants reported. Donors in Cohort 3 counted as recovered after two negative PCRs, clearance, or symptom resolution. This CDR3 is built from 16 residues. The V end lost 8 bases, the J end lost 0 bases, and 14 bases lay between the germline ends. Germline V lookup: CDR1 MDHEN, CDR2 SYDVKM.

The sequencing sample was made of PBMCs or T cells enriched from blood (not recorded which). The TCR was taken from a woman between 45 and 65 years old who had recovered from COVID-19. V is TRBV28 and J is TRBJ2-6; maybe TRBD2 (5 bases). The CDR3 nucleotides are TGTGCCAGCGAGGGTAATGGGAACTCTGGGGCCAACGTCCTGACTTTC. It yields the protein CASEGNGNSGANVLTF.